This is a list of T cell receptor beta chains from one sample in a study of shared clonotypes between healthy human individuals. Using immunoSEQ multiplex PCR, the repertoire was profiled, and TCRdb retains in-frame clones only, with some absent. The table includes over a million clones, roughly 96% detected once. The specimen was naive CD4+ T cells sorted from blood. These receptors came from a man aged 25 to 45 in good health. Both conserved end residues are part of each CDR3. Fields, in order: clone size, CDR3 length, V gene, J gene, D gene, CDR3 protein, CDR3 DNA. A D gene is named only where the DNA matches it firmly. Clone size, where shown, is once, few, many, or a class for clones that have expanded.

clone size: .
CDR3 length: 14
V gene: TRBV4-3
J gene: TRBJ2-3
D gene: .
CDR3 protein: CASSQRQEGDTQYF
CDR3 DNA: TGCGCCAGCAGCCAAAGACAGGAGGGGGATACGCAGTATTTT

clone size: .
CDR3 length: 15
V gene: TRBV19
J gene: TRBJ1-5
D gene: .
CDR3 protein: CASLETVYSNQPQHF
CDR3 DNA: TGTGCCAGCCTTGAGACAGTTTATAGCAATCAGCCCCAGCATTTT

clone size: .
CDR3 length: 14
V gene: TRBV18
J gene: TRBJ1-5
D gene: TRBD1
CDR3 protein: CASSSTGSNQPQHF
CDR3 DNA: TGTGCCAGCTCATCGACAGGGAGCAATCAGCCCCAGCATTTT

clone size: once
CDR3 length: 16
V gene: TRBV11-2
J gene: TRBJ1-5
D gene: .
CDR3 protein: CASSLAWRQSNQPQHF
CDR3 DNA: TGTGCCAGCAGCTTAGCATGGCGGCAGAGCAATCAGCCCCAGCATTTT

clone size: .
CDR3 length: 13
V gene: TRBV14
J gene: TRBJ2-5
D gene: .
CDR3 protein: CASSQKPFGTQYF
CDR3 DNA: TGTGCCAGCAGCCAAAAACCCTTTGGGACCCAGTACTTC

clone size: .
CDR3 length: 15
V gene: TRBV18
J gene: TRBJ1-3
D gene: .
CDR3 protein: CASSSKTGTGNTIYF
CDR3 DNA: TGTGCCAGCTCATCAAAAACCGGGACCGGAAACACCATATATTTT

clone size: .
CDR3 length: 15
V gene: TRBV11-3
J gene: TRBJ2-7
D gene: TRBD2
CDR3 protein: CASSQSGSSPYEQYF
CDR3 DNA: TGTGCCAGCAGCCAGAGCGGGAGTTCTCCCTACGAGCAGTACTTC

clone size: .
CDR3 length: 17
V gene: TRBV7-9
J gene: TRBJ1-4
D gene: .
CDR3 protein: CASSSRGGSSTNEKLFF
CDR3 DNA: TGTGCCAGCAGCTCGCGTGGGGGTTCTTCAACTAATGAAAAACTGTTTTTT

clone size: .
CDR3 length: 15
V gene: TRBV5-5
J gene: TRBJ2-1
D gene: TRBD1
CDR3 protein: CASSLSAGGNNEQFF
CDR3 DNA: TGTGCCAGCAGCTTGTCGGCAGGGGGAAACAATGAGCAGTTCTTC

clone size: .
CDR3 length: 14
V gene: TRBV5-8
J gene: TRBJ2-1
D gene: TRBD1
CDR3 protein: CASSLEQGSDEQFF
CDR3 DNA: TGTGCCAGCAGCTTGGAACAGGGGTCTGATGAGCAGTTCTTC

clone size: .
CDR3 length: 17
V gene: TRBV6-1
J gene: TRBJ2-7
D gene: TRBD2
CDR3 protein: CASSGRTSGSGSYEQYF
CDR3 DNA: TGTGCCAGCAGTGGCCGGACTAGCGGGAGTGGCTCCTACGAGCAGTACTTC

clone size: .
CDR3 length: 13
V gene: TRBV6-5
J gene: TRBJ1-2
D gene: .
CDR3 protein: CASSRGRSYGYTF
CDR3 DNA: TGTGCCAGCTCCCGGGGCAGAAGCTATGGCTACACCTTC

clone size: .
CDR3 length: 14
V gene: TRBV10-3
J gene: TRBJ2-3
D gene: TRBD1
CDR3 protein: CAIRRDRGADTQYF
CDR3 DNA: TGTGCCATCAGGCGGGACAGGGGTGCAGATACGCAGTATTTT

clone size: .
CDR3 length: 17
V gene: TRBV18
J gene: TRBJ2-1
D gene: .
CDR3 protein: CASSPPLAASSYNEQFF
CDR3 DNA: TGTGCCAGCTCACCACCTCTAGCTGCGAGCTCCTACAATGAGCAGTTCTTC

clone size: .
CDR3 length: 12
V gene: TRBV6-1
J gene: TRBJ2-4
D gene: .
CDR3 protein: CASKRDKGYQYF
CDR3 DNA: TGTGCCAGCAAAAGGGACAAGGGGTATCAGTACTTC

clone size: .
CDR3 length: 14
V gene: TRBV6-5
J gene: TRBJ1-5
D gene: TRBD1
CDR3 protein: CASSRAGGQEPQHF
CDR3 DNA: TGTGCCAGCAGTCGAGCAGGGGGCCAGGAGCCCCAGCATTTT

clone size: .
CDR3 length: 15
V gene: TRBV2
J gene: TRBJ2-1
D gene: TRBD2
CDR3 protein: CASSETSLNYNEQFF
CDR3 DNA: TGTGCCAGCAGTGAGACTAGCCTCAACTACAATGAGCAGTTCTTC

clone size: .
CDR3 length: 15
V gene: TRBV9
J gene: TRBJ1-2
D gene: .
CDR3 protein: CASSVEGDPIYGYTF
CDR3 DNA: TGTGCCAGCAGCGTAGAGGGGGATCCCATCTATGGCTACACCTTC

clone size: .
CDR3 length: 17
V gene: TRBV7-2
J gene: TRBJ2-1
D gene: TRBD2
CDR3 protein: CASSHRLAGIGGNEQFF
CDR3 DNA: TGTGCCAGCAGCCATAGACTAGCGGGGATCGGGGGCAATGAGCAGTTCTTC

clone size: .
CDR3 length: 13
V gene: TRBV6-1
J gene: TRBJ2-2
D gene: .
CDR3 protein: CASLMTGTGELFF
CDR3 DNA: TGTGCCAGCCTGATGACAGGTACCGGGGAGCTGTTTTTT

clone size: .
CDR3 length: 13
V gene: TRBV29-1
J gene: TRBJ2-7
D gene: .
CDR3 protein: CSVRGSLSYEQYF
CDR3 DNA: TGCAGCGTAAGGGGGTCACTCTCCTACGAGCAGTACTTC

clone size: .
CDR3 length: 11
V gene: TRBV20-1
J gene: TRBJ2-1
D gene: .
CDR3 protein: CSANPINEQFF
CDR3 DNA: TGCAGTGCTAACCCGATAAATGAGCAGTTCTTC

clone size: .
CDR3 length: 17
V gene: TRBV18
J gene: TRBJ2-2
D gene: .
CDR3 protein: CASSPENRNANTGELFF
CDR3 DNA: TGTGCCAGCTCACCCGAGAACAGGAACGCGAACACCGGGGAGCTGTTTTTT

clone size: .
CDR3 length: 15
V gene: TRBV5-1
J gene: TRBJ2-5
D gene: .
CDR3 protein: CASSVRTPHQETQYF
CDR3 DNA: TGCGCCAGCAGCGTACGGACTCCACACCAAGAGACCCAGTACTTC

clone size: .
CDR3 length: 12
V gene: TRBV11-2
J gene: TRBJ2-2
D gene: .
CDR3 protein: CASSSLTGELFF
CDR3 DNA: TGTGCCAGCAGCTCCTTAACCGGGGAGCTGTTTTTT

clone size: .
CDR3 length: 15
V gene: TRBV5-6
J gene: TRBJ2-3
D gene: .
CDR3 protein: CASSIIADSTDTQYF
CDR3 DNA: TGTGCCAGCAGCATAATAGCGGATAGCACAGATACGCAGTATTTT